This T cell receptor beta chain was sequenced in a study of T-cell memory formation after mild COVID-19. Findings of the study overall: Later expanders leaned CD4+, whereas clones that contracted between day 15 and 85 were balanced CD4/CD8. Most CD4+ clones that shrank were in CM and EM, while CD8+ ones turned up in EMRA.

Concerning this clonotype itself: Its matching antigen is unknown.

The germline V gene has CDR1 MNHEY and CDR2 SVGAGI. V was cut by 4 bases and J by 7 bases, with 20 bases left in between. The CDR3 loop spans 15 amino acids. TCRdb reprocessed the 5' RACE reads via MiXCR and lists one record per CDR3 protein. The sample shows 400,000 to 450,000 distinct CDR3 sequences, under 20% of them seen only once. The V gene is TRBV6-5, the J gene TRBJ2-7; perhaps TRBD2 as D (5 bases). The source material was PBMCs or a T cell subset sorted from them (not recorded which). The receptor comes from a young man who had mild COVID-19 (a few samples of this study predate the infection). Cell type and time point are not known. CDR3 loop: CASSFRSGGGKEQYF. The CDR3 bases are TGTGCCAGCAGTTTCCGGAGTGGAGGAGGTAAAGAGCAGTACTTC.